Listed here is a single T cell receptor beta chain. Its antigen remains undetermined. Per-nucleotide qualities are absent, and no much larger clonotype sits a single base away. The treatment or condition label, read with the paper, signifies: preoperative locoregional IRX-2 cytokine immunotherapy. The samples were obtained from a phase Ib study that tested preoperative, locoregional IRX-2 cytokine immunotherapy designed to prime immune responses. Before surgery, IRX-2 was given to the donors, who were patients with early-stage breast cancer. The method behind the library was the immunoSEQ multiplex PCR assay. What TCRdb holds here is the immuneACCESS table cut down to in-frame rearrangements. Part of the clones is not present; checked against another copy, under half of the missing clones reflect an unresolved V gene, and the others are unexplained. The sample table lists under 45,000 clones, approximately 94% of them with a count of one. The ten top clones hold 1.6% of the sample.

These data are taken from a study of preoperative IRX-2 immunotherapy in early breast cancer (dated by TCRdb to the late 2010s). From the cysteine up to the phenylalanine, the CDR3 has a length of 13 residues. Only CDR3 DNA remains: 39 bases, in frame from the first base. For CDR1 and CDR2, the germline V gene lists SGHTA and FQGNSA. V ends up 2 bases short and J 4 bases short, with an unmatched junction base count of 1. This clonotype originated in a human donor with breast cancer. Material: tumor tissue, obtained after IRX-2 immunotherapy. The chain employs TRBV7-2 and TRBJ1-1, with 7 bases matching TRBD1. In nucleotide form, the sequence is TGTGCCAGCAGCTTAACAGGGGTCACTGAAGCTTTCTTT. Its translation is CASSLTGVTEAFF.